The 20 T cell receptor beta chains below come from one sample, sequenced in a study of shared clonotypes between healthy human individuals. TCRdb's copy holds only in-frame clones and misses some; the assay was immunoSEQ multiplex PCR. This sample has around 2.1 million clones, with under 97% found just once. The sample was naive CD4+ T cells sorted from blood. Subset: CD45RA+ positively selected. These receptor sequences come from a man aged 18 to 30 in good health.

J is TRBJ2-7 and V is TRBV9; D gene ambiguous. The germline V and J ends were trimmed by 0 bases and 7 bases, with 11 bases remaining between them. The CDR3 extends over 13 amino acids. Germline-derived CDR1 and CDR2 are SGDLS and YYNGEE. CDR3 loop: CASSVELGLEQYF. The CDR3 DNA is TGTGCCAGCAGCGTAGAGTTGGGCTTAGAGCAGTACTTC.

The rearrangement links TRBV28 to TRBJ1-2, with no clear D. Germline CDR1 reads MDHEN; CDR2 reads SYDVKM. CDR3 length: 14 amino acids. The ends were cut back, 8 bases at V and 2 bases at J, with 15 bases in the middle. In DNA, the CDR3 is TGTGCCAGCGGGTCCACGGTCACCAACTATGGCTACACCTTC. This translates into CASGSTVTNYGYTF.

CDR3 protein: CAISESNEETQYF. In DNA, the CDR3 is TGTGCCATCAGTGAGTCGAATGAGGAGACCCAGTACTTC. The V call is TRBV10-3, the J call TRBJ2-5; D is undetermined. The CDR3 consists of 13 residues. V was clipped by 0 bases and J by 5 bases, with 7 bases between them. Looked up from germline, CDR1 is ENHRY and CDR2 is SYGVKD.

CDR3 residues: CASSQEGTGGLTDTQYF. The CDR3 DNA follows: TGCGCCAGCAGCCAAGAAGGGACAGGGGGCTTGACAGATACGCAGTATTTT. The chain links TRBV4-1 to TRBJ2-3; 12 nucleotides line up with TRBD1. The J segment lost 3 bases and the V segment lost 0 bases, leaving 4 bases of the junction unmatched. The CDR3 loop spans 17 amino acids. Per the germline V gene, CDR1 is MGHRA and CDR2 is YSYEKL.

This chain connects TRBV7-9 to TRBJ2-7, with 9 bases matching TRBD1. The V segment lost 2 bases and the J segment 2 bases; nucleotides outside the gene matches: 7. This CDR3 comprises 16 residues. Germline V gene lookup returns CDR1 SEHNR and CDR2 FQNEAQ (reference sequence). The CDR3 loop is CASSLPAGTGTYEQYF. The CDR3 nucleotides read TGTGCCAGCAGCTTACCCGCCGGGACAGGGACCTACGAGCAGTACTTC.

This chain uses TRBV7-9 with TRBJ2-7; D call uncertain. CDR1 and CDR2 from the germline V gene are SEHNR and FQNEAQ (reference sequence). CDR3 size: 12 residues. Trimming left V 4 bases short and J 5 bases short, with 9 bases between. CDR3 bases: TGTGCCAGCAGCTCGACTGTGGACGAGCAGTACTTC. Translating it yields CASSSTVDEQYF.

This clone was observed once. The J gene is TRBJ1-6, the V gene TRBV7-6; D might be TRBD1 (6 bases). The V gene's germline CDR1 is SGHVS and CDR2 FNYEAQ. The CDR3 totals 13 residues. With 8 bases removed from V and 3 bases from J, the gap between germline ends came to 8 bases. The CDR3 reads CASGGGYNSPLHF. The CDR3 DNA reads TGTGCCAGCGGGGGCGGCTATAATTCACCCCTCCACTTT.

CDR3 region: CATSWDRVLGGELFF. CDR3 coding DNA: TGTGCCACCAGCTGGGACAGAGTTTTAGGCGGGGAGCTGTTTTTT. The chain joins TRBV15 to TRBJ2-2; 7 bases are shared with TRBD1. CDR3 length equals 15 residues. J was trimmed by 7 bases and V by 5 bases; bases with no gene match: 10. CDR1 is LNHNV and CDR2 is YYDKDF in the germline V gene (reference sequence). The variable domain in full, with the rest retrieved from reference TRBV15 and TRBJ2-2, is DAMVIQNPRYQVTQFGKPVTLSCSQTLNHNVMYWYQQKSSQAPKLLFHYYDKDFNNEADTPDNFQSRRPNTSFCFLDIRSPGLGDTAMYLCATSWDRVLGGELFFGEGSRLTVL.

V gene TRBV7-9 combines with J gene TRBJ2-7; D possibly corresponds to TRBD2 (6 bases). There are 17 residues in the CDR3. The V gene's germline CDR1 is SEHNR and CDR2 FQNEAQ (reference sequence). V lost 2 bases and J 0 bases, leaving 17 bases between the germline ends. CDR3 bases: TGTGCCAGCAGCTTATCCGGGCGGGGCCTTGTCTCCTACGAGCAGTACTTC. Its protein is CASSLSGRGLVSYEQYF.

CDR3 residues: CASSRGQGGRQPQHF. Here the CDR3 DNA reads TGTGCCAGCAGCCGAGGACAGGGTGGTAGACAGCCCCAGCATTTT. The chain links TRBV27 to TRBJ1-5; 8 bases agree with TRBD1. CDR1 is MNHEY and CDR2 is SMNVEV in the germline V gene (reference sequence). Trimming removed 6 bases from V and 7 bases from J; junction bases left unmatched: 11. This CDR3 has 15 amino acids.

V is TRBV5-1 and J is TRBJ2-2; perhaps TRBD1 as D (6 bases). This CDR3 is built from 16 residues. V was shortened by 1 base and J by 0 bases, with 10 bases between the two germline ends. Looked up from germline, CDR1 is SGHRS and CDR2 is YFSETQ. The CDR3 DNA follows: TGCGCCAGCAGCTTGATCAGGGGAGCGAACACCGGGGAGCTGTTTTTT. It codes for CASSLIRGANTGELFF.

The chain's CDR3 is CASSPFLDEQYF. CDR3 in DNA: TGTGCCAGCTCACCCTTTTTGGACGAGCAGTACTTC. This chain joins TRBV18 and TRBJ2-7; unclear D gene. From germline, CDR1 is KGHSH and CDR2 LQKENI. V was pared by 3 bases and J by 5 bases, with 8 bases between. This CDR3 comprises 12 residues.

The V gene is TRBV9, the J gene TRBJ2-7; D is unclear. The CDR3 totals 15 residues. The germline CDR1 and CDR2 sequences are SGDLS and YYNGEE. The ends were cut back, 0 bases at V and 2 bases at J, with 12 bases in the middle. CDR3 sequence (DNA): TGTGCCAGCAGCGTAGAGGCCTACCATGCCTACGAGCAGTACTTC. This encodes CASSVEAYHAYEQYF.

This clone occurred once. This rearrangement joins TRBV7-2 to TRBJ1-1; TRBD1 is a possible D gene (5 bases). The CDR3 is 14 residues long. The germline CDR1 and CDR2 sequences are SGHTA and FQGNSA. V dropped 0 bases and J dropped 3 bases, with 8 bases sitting between them. The CDR3, as DNA: TGTGCCAGCAGCTTAGCGACAGTCCACACTGAAGCTTTCTTT. As protein: CASSLATVHTEAFF. The full variable domain, in which reference TRBV7-2 and TRBJ1-1 provide the parts outside the CDR3, is GAGVSQSPSNKVTEKGKDVELRCDPISGHTALYWYRQSLGQGLEFLIYFQGNSAPDKSGLPSDRFSAERTGGSVSTLTIQRTQQEDSAVYLCASSLATVHTEAFFGQGTRLTVV.

The chain links TRBV18 to TRBJ1-2, with TRBD1 matching 7 bases. The CDR3 length is 14 residues. V lost 8 bases and J lost 7; bases outside the gene matches: 13. Germline V gives CDR1 KGHSH, CDR2 LQKENI. This CDR3 is CASETGTSTGGYTF. As DNA, the CDR3 is TGTGCCAGCGAGACAGGGACCTCGACGGGTGGCTACACCTTC.

The V and J genes are TRBV15 and TRBJ2-1; 8 positions agree with TRBD2. With 9 bases clipped from V and 4 bases from J, the junction kept 8 bases outside the gene matches. The CDR3 covers 14 residues. Germline assignment: CDR1 LNHNV and CDR2 YYDKDF (reference sequence). The CDR3 here is CATRLPGGYNEQFF. The CDR3, as DNA: TGTGCCACTCGCCTCCCGGGAGGGTACAATGAGCAGTTCTTC.

This sequence joins TRBV7-3 and TRBJ2-6; D unclear. CDR1 and CDR2 from the germline V gene are SGHTA and FQGTGA. The CDR3 sequence is 18 residues long. Trimming stripped 5 bases from V and 0 bases from J, with 17 bases between. CDR3 protein: CASSTRRVGLSGANVLTF. The CDR3 DNA follows: TGTGCCAGCAGCACGAGAAGGGTGGGCCTCTCTGGGGCCAACGTCCTGACTTTC.

The chain links TRBV5-1 to TRBJ1-2, with TRBD1 matching 8 bases. Germline V gene sequence: CDR1 SGHRS, CDR2 YFSETQ. The ends lost 3 bases at V and 4 bases at J; junction bases unmatched: 5. CDR3 size: 14 residues. The CDR3 spells CASSSDRAGYGYTF. In nucleotides, the CDR3 is TGCGCCAGCAGCTCGGACAGGGCCGGCTATGGCTACACCTTC.

V is TRBV27 and J is TRBJ2-5; TRBD2 matches at 7 bases. The germline V gene encodes CDR1 MNHEY and CDR2 SMNVEV (reference sequence). The CDR3 is 13 amino acids. V dropped 3 bases and J dropped 7; count of bases not matched to a gene: 5. This CDR3 is CASSFRERGTQYF. The CDR3 nucleotides are TGTGCCAGCAGTTTTAGGGAGCGGGGGACCCAGTACTTC.

This clone showed up just once. The CDR3 sequence is CASSQVGRAYYNEQFF. CDR3 in DNA: TGCGCCAGCAGCCAAGTAGGTCGGGCTTACTACAATGAGCAGTTCTTC. This sequence joins TRBV4-3 and TRBJ2-1; D gene uncertain. Looked up from germline, CDR1 is LGHNA and CDR2 is YSLEER. The CDR3 length is 16 residues. V was pared by 1 base and J by 3 bases, with 13 bases between.